The TCR beta chain described here comes from a study of blood T cell repertoires in COVID-19. Study-level information: In each case, the material was cDNA or gDNA derived from T cells, B-cell-depleted T cells, or PBMCs.

For this clone: A read error may account for a junction end that differs from germline.

The data were produced by immunoSEQ multiplex PCR, yet TCRdb's version contains in-frame clones alone and is incomplete. The data show approximately 360,000 clones, around 90% seen once. This CDR3 has 16 amino acids. Germline V gene sequence: CDR1 SGHNT, CDR2 YYREEE (reference sequence). The genes are TRBV5-4 and TRBJ1-2, with D unclear. This clonotype was obtained from a man aged 18 to 30 with active or convalescent COVID-19. Sequencing was performed on peripheral blood. CDR3 nucleotide sequence: TGTGCCAGCAGCTTGGATTCGATTGTTCTAAAGCGAGGCTACACTTTC. The encoded protein is CASSLDSIVLKRGYTF.